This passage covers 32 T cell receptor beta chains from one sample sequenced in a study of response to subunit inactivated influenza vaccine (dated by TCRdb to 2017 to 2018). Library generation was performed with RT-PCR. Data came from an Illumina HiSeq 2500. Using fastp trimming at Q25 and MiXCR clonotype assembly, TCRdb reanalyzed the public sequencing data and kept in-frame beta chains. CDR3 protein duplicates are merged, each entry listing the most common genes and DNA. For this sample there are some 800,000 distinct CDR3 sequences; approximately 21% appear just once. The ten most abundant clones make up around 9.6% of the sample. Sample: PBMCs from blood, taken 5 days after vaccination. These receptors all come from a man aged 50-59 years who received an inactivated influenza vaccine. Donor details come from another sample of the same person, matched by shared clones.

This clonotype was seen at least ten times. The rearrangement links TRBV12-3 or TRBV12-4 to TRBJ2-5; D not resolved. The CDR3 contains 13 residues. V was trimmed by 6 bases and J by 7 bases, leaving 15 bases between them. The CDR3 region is CASSQTVYGTQYF. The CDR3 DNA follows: TGTGCCAGCAGCCAGACGGTGTACGGGACCCAGTACTTC.

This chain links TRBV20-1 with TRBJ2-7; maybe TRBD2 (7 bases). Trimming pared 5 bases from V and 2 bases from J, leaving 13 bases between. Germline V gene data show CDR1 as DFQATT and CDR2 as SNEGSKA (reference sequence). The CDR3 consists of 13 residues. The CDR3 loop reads CSAEGGGPYEQYF. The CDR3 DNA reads TGCAGTGCTGAGGGCGGGGGCCCCTACGAGCAGTACTTC.

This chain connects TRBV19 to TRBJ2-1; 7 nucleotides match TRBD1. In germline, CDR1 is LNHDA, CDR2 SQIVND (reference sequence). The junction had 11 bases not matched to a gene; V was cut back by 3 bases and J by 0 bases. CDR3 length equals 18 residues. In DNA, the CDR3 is TGTGCCAGTAGTATGGTTCAGGGGGACGGCAGCTCCTACAATGAGCAGTTCTTC. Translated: CASSMVQGDGSSYNEQFF.

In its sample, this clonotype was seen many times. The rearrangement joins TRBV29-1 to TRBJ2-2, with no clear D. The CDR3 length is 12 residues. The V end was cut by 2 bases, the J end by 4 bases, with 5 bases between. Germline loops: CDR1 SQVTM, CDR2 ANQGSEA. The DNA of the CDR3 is TGCAGCGTTGAATCGGGCACCGGGGAGCTGTTTTTT. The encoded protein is CSVESGTGELFF.

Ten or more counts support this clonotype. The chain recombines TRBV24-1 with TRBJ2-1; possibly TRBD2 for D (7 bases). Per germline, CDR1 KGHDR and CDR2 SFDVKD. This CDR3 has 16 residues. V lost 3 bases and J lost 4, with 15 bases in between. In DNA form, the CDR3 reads TGTGCCACCAGTGATCCCGGGAGGAGGGGGTACAATGAGCAGTTCTTC. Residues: CATSDPGRRGYNEQFF.

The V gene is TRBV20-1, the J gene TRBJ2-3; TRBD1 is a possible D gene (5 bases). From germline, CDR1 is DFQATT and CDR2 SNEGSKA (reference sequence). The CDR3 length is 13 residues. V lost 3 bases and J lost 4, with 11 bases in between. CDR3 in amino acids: CSARYQGSDTQYF. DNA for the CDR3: TGCAGTGCTAGGTATCAGGGTTCAGATACGCAGTATTTT.

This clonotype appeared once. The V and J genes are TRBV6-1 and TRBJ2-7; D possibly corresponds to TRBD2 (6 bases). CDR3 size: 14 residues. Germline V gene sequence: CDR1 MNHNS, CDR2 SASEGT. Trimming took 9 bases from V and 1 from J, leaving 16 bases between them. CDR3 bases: TGTGCCAGTCGCCGGGACTTTTCGTCCTACGAGCAGTACTTC. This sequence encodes CASRRDFSSYEQYF.

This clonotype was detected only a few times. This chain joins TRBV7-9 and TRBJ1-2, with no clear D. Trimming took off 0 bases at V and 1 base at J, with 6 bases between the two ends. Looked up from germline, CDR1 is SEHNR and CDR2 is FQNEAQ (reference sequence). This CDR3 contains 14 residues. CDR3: CASSLAALNYGYTF. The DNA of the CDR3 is TGTGCCAGCAGCTTAGCGGCCCTTAACTATGGCTACACCTTC.

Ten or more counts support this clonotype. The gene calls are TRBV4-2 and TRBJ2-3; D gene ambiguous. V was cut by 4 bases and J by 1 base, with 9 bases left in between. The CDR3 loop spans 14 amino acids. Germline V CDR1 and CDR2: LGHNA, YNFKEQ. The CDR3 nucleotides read TGTGCCAGCAGCCGGAGTAGAGGCACAGATACGCAGTATTTT. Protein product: CASSRSRGTDTQYF.

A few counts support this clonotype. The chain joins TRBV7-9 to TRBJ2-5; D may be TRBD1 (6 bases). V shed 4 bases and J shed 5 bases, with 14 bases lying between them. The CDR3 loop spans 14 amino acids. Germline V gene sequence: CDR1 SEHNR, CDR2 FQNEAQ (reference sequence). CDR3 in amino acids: CASSSAGVAETQYF. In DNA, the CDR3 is TGTGCCAGCAGCTCAGCAGGGGTAGCGGAGACCCAGTACTTC.

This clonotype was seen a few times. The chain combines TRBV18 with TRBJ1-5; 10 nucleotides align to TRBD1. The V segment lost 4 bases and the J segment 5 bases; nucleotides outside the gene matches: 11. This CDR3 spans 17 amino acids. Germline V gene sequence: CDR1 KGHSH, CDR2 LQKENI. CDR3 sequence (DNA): TGTGCCAGCTCACTAACCAACTACGGGACAGGGGATCAGCCCCAGCATTTT. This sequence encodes CASSLTNYGTGDQPQHF.

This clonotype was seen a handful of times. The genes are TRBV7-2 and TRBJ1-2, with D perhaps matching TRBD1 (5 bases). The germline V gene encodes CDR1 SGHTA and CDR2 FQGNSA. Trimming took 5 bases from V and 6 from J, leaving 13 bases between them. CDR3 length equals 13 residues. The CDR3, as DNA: TGTGCCAGCAGCCAATCAGGGACCCATGGCTACACCTTC. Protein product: CASSQSGTHGYTF. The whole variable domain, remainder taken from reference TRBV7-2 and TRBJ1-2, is GAGVSQSPSNKVTEKGKDVELRCDPISGHTALYWYRQSLGQGLEFLIYFQGNSAPDKSGLPSDRFSAERTGGSVSTLTIQRTQQEDSAVYLCASSQSGTHGYTFGSGTRLTVV.

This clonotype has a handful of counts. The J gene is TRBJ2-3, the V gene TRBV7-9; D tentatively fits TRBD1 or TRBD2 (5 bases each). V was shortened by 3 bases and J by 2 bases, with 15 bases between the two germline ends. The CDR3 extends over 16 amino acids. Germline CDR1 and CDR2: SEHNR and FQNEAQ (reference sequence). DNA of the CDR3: TGTGCCAGCAGCTTGGGACCATCTAAATTCACAGATACGCAGTATTTT. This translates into CASSLGPSKFTDTQYF.

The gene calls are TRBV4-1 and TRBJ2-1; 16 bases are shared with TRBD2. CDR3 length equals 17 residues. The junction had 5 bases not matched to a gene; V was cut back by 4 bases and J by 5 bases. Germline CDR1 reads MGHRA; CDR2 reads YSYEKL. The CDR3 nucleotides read TGCGCCAGCAGCCTGGGACTAGCGGGGGGGCGACACAATGAGCAGTTCTTC. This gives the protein CASSLGLAGGRHNEQFF.

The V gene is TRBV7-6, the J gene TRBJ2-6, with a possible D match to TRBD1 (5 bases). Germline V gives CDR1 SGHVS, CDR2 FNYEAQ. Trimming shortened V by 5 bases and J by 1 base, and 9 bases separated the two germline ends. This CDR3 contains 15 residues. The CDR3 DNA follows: TGTGCCAGCAGCGCGACAGTTTCTGGGGCCAACGTCCTGACTTTC. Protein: CASSATVSGANVLTF.

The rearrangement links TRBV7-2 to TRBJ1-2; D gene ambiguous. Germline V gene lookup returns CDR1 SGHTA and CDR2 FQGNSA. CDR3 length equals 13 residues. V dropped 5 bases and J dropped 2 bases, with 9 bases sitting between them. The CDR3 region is CASSPDFNYGYTF. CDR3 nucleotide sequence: TGTGCCAGCAGCCCAGATTTCAACTATGGCTACACCTTC.

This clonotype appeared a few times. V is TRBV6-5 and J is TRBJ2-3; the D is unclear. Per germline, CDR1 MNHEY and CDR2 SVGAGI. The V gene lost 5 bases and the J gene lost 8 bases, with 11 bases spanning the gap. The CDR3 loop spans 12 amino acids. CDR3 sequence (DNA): TGTGCCAGCAGTCCCGGGCGTGGTACGCAGTATTTT. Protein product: CASSPGRGTQYF.

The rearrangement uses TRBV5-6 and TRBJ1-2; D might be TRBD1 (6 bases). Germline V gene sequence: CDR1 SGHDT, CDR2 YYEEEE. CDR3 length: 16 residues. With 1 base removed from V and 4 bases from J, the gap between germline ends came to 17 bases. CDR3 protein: CASSLWDGGPVYGYTF. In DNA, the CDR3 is TGTGCCAGCAGCTTGTGGGATGGGGGGCCAGTCTATGGCTACACCTTC.

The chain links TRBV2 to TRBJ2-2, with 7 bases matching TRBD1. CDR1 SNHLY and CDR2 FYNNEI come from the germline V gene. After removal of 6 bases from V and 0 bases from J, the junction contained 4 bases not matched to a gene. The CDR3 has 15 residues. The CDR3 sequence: CASSRDSSNTGELFF. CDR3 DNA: TGTGCCAGCAGCCGGGACAGTTCGAACACCGGGGAGCTGTTTTTT.

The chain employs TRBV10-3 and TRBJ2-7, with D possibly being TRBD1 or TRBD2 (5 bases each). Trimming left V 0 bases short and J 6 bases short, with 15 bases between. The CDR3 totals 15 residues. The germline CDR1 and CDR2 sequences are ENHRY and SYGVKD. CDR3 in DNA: TGTGCCATCAGTGAGTCCCCCCAGGGAGAAGGCGAGCAGTACTTC. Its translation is CAISESPQGEGEQYF.

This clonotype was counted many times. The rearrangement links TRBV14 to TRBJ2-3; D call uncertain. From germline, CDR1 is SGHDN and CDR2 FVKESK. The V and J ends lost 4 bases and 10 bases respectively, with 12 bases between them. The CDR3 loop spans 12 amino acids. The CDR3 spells CASSLPYMAQYF. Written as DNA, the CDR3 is TGTGCCAGCAGCCTACCGTACATGGCGCAGTATTTT.

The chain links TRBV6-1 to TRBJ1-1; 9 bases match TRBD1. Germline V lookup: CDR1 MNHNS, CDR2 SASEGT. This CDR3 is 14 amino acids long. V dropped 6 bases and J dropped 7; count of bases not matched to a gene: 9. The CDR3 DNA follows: TGTGCCAGCAGGGACGGGACAGGGTCATATGAAGCTTTCTTT. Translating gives CASRDGTGSYEAFF.

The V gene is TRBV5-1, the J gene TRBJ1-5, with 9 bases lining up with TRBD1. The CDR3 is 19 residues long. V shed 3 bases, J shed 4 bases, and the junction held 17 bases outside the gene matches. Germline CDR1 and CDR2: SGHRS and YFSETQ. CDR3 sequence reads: CASSSLRSPDRGWNQPQHF. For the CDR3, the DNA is TGCGCCAGCAGCTCGTTGAGAAGCCCGGACAGGGGATGGAATCAGCCCCAGCATTTT.

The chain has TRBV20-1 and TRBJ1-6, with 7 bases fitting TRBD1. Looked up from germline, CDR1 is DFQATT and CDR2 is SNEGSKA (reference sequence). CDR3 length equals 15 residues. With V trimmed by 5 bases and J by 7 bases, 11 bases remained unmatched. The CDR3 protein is CSAANPGQMNSPLHF. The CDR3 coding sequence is TGCAGTGCTGCCAACCCGGGACAGATGAATTCACCCCTCCACTTT.

CDR3 amino acids: CASSQHRGGKSSYNEQFF. For the CDR3, the DNA is TGTGCCAGCAGCCAACATCGGGGGGGAAAAAGCTCCTACAATGAGCAGTTCTTC. This rearrangement joins TRBV4-2 to TRBJ2-1, with 8 nucleotides matching TRBD2. The CDR3 extends over 18 amino acids. In germline, CDR1 is LGHNA, CDR2 YNFKEQ. V lost 2 bases and J lost 0; bases outside the gene matches: 9.

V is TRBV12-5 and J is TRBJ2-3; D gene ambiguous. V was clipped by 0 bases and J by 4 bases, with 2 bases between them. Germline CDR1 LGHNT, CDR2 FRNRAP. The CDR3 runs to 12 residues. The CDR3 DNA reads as TGTGCTAGTGGTTTGGTGCCAGATACGCAGTATTTT. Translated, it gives CASGLVPDTQYF.

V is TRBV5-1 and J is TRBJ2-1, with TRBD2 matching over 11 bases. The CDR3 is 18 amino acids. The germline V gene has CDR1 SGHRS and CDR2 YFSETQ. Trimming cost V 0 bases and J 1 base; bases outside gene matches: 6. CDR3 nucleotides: TGCGCCAGCAGCTTGGGCCTAGCGGGAGGTAGGTCCTACAATGAGCAGTTCTTC. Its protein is CASSLGLAGGRSYNEQFF.

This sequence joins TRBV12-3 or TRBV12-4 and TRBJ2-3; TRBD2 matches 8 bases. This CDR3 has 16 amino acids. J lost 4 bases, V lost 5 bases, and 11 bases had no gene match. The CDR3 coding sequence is TGTGCCAGCAGTCCCCCGGGGGGGGTGTTCGCAGATACGCAGTATTTT. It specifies CASSPPGGVFADTQYF.

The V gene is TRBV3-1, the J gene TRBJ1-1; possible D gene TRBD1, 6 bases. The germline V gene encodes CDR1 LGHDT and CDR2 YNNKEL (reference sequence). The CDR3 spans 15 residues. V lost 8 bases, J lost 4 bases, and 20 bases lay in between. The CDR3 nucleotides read TGTGCCAGCGGAACCCGGGACAAGCCCCGCACTGAAGCTTTCTTT. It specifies CASGTRDKPRTEAFF.

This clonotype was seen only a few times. CDR3 DNA: TGTGCCAGTAGTATTATAGGGATCGGGGGGACTCCGCCGCAGTTCTTC. Protein product: CASSIIGIGGTPPQFF. The chain recombines TRBV19 with TRBJ2-1; 7 bases map to TRBD2. Germline CDR1 reads LNHDA; CDR2 reads SQIVND (reference sequence). With V trimmed by 3 bases and J by 12 bases, 17 bases remained unmatched. There are 16 residues in the CDR3.

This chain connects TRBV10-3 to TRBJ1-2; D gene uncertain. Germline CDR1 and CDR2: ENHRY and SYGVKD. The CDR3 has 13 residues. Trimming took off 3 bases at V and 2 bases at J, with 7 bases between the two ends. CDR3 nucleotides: TGTGCCATCAGTGACCGCACCAACTATGGCTACACCTTC. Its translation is CAISDRTNYGYTF.

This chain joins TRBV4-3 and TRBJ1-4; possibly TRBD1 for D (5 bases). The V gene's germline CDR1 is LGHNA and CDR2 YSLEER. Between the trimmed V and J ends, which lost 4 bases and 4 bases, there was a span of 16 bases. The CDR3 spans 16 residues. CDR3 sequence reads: CASSLVPGPGNEKLFF. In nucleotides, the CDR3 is TGCGCCAGCAGCCTCGTACCGGGACCGGGTAATGAAAAACTGTTTTTT.